This is a list of T cell receptor beta chains from one sample in a study of response to subunit inactivated influenza vaccine. TCRdb redid the calling of the RT-PCR reads with MiXCR, one entry per CDR3 protein. The sample carries 150,000 to 200,000 distinct CDR3 sequences, approximately 12% recorded once. The same data also went into a second study, on T cells expressing NK-cell markers.

Sequenced material: CD8+ T cells sorted from PBMCs, taken roughly 12 days after vaccination. The receptors here all came from a man in his fifties or sixties who received an inactivated influenza vaccine. CDR3s include the opening cysteine and the closing phenylalanine or tryptophan.

V gene	J gene	CDR3 protein
TRBV9	TRBJ2-1	CASSVDGAVNEQFF
TRBV18	TRBJ2-7	CASSPFVVGGQDEQYF
TRBV7-2	TRBJ2-3	CASSLRLANSDTQYF
TRBV6-6	TRBJ2-7	CASSYFSVDEQYF
TRBV7-9	TRBJ2-5	CASSLGEIQYF
TRBV7-9	TRBJ2-7	CASSWDRGIGEQYF
TRBV2	TRBJ1-2	CASSEGGNDGYTF
TRBV19	TRBJ2-3	CASNPGLGDRTDTQYF
TRBV12-3/TRBV12-4	TRBJ2-5	CASSYSWGTQYF
TRBV5-1	TRBJ2-4	CASSWGTEKNIQYF
TRBV12-3/TRBV12-4	TRBJ1-4	CASSSRQREYEKLFF
TRBV6-5	TRBJ1-6	CASSYVRTSPLHF
TRBV20-1	TRBJ2-7	CSARDSSSLIHEQYF
TRBV4-3	TRBJ2-5	CASSPSTGGGETQYF
TRBV4-2	TRBJ2-2	CASSPDGDNTGELFF
TRBV2	TRBJ1-1	CASSVGTNMNTEAFF
TRBV27	TRBJ1-5	CASSLTVGRGNQPQHF
TRBV6-5	TRBJ1-1	CASSGDAEAFF
TRBV24-1	TRBJ1-1	CATRWTDNLNTEAFF
TRBV28	TRBJ2-2	CASSLVRQVNTGELFF
TRBV9	TRBJ2-3	CASSPGLRGVTDTQYF
TRBV5-1	TRBJ2-2	CASSLELDRGFTGELFF
TRBV19	TRBJ2-1	CASSIPYNKQFF